Given below is one T cell receptor beta chain in context. No antigen is known for it. The sample holds no much larger clone one base away, and base qualities are not on file. These data come from a study of OX40 agonist ivuxolimab in advanced cancers. As for the study more broadly: Ivuxolimab was an agonistic, fully human IgG2 monoclonal antibody directed against OX40 (CD134), a costimulatory receptor. Intravenous ivuxolimab was administered to patients every 2 weeks at six dose levels: 0.01, 0.1, 0.3, 1.5, 3 and 10 mg/kg. Of the roughly 54 patients in dose escalation, about 20 had hepatocellular carcinoma, around 15 had melanoma, 9 had renal cell carcinoma and 9 had head and neck cancer. In the dose-escalation cohort, approximately 80% of patients were male, and the mean age was roughly 60 years with a range of about 20 to 79. Prior anti-PD-1, anti-PD-L1 or anti-CTLA-4 therapy was permitted, and approximately 42% of dose-escalation patients had received checkpoint inhibitors. Partial responses occurred in three dose-escalation patients: two with cutaneous melanoma and one with hepatocellular carcinoma. The purpose of peripheral TCRbeta sequencing was to test whether ivuxolimab changed TCR sequence diversity and led to clonal T-cell expansion. The paper covers the monotherapy dose-escalation part of the phase I ivuxolimab trial, which included N = 52 patients. What the study reported, not specific to this receptor: On average, CD8+ T cells showed more expanded clones than CD4+ T cells after ivuxolimab. In the 0.1-3.0 mg/kg groups, partial responders were among the patients with the lowest normalized peripheral clonal expansion, particularly in CD8+ T cells. Low levels of normalized T-cell clonal expansion were also shown by some nonresponding patients. The antigen specificity of the clonally expanded peripheral T cells was not determined. At doses of 0.1 to 3.0 mg/kg, clonal expansion of both CD4+ and CD8+ blood T cells was observed from baseline to week 6.

V is reduced by 4 bases and J by 1 base, leaving a spacing of 11 bases between them. Spanning cysteine to phenylalanine, the CDR3 consists of 15 amino acids. This entry keeps only the CDR3 DNA: 45 bases, framed from base 1. For CDR1 and CDR2, the germline V gene lists SGHTA and FQGNSA. Patients with a history of autoimmune disease or receiving systemic immunosuppression were excluded from the trial. Peripheral blood for TCR sequencing was collected from all dose cohorts at baseline, on cycle 4 day 1, and on cycle 7 day 1. Samples were obtained from an open-label, multicenter, first-in-human phase I dose-escalation trial of ivuxolimab. The trial enrolled adults with locally advanced or metastatic head and neck squamous cell, hepatocellular, melanoma or renal cell carcinoma. Before TCR sequencing, CD4+ T cells and CD8+ T cells were sorted from peripheral blood as separate populations. For sequencing of the TCRbeta CDR3 region, genomic DNA was extracted from the sorted cells. The immunoSEQ Assay was used for sequencing of TCRbeta CDR3 regions. TCRdb took this table from immuneACCESS and kept in-frame rearrangements with V and J called. Such tables lack part of the clones; where checked against another copy, unresolved V genes explain under half of the gap, and the rest is unexplained. This sample is represented by 35,000 to 40,000 clones; less than 85% of them were singletons. The ten largest make up roughly 25% of the sample.

The source was CD4+ or CD8+ T cells sorted from blood, collected in a trial of the OX40 agonist ivuxolimab. The V gene is TRBV7-2 and the J gene is TRBJ1-3; tentative D gene TRBD1, with 6 bases matching. The clonotype comes from an adult with an advanced solid tumor such as melanoma, head and neck, liver or kidney cancer. The DNA sequence follows: TGTGCCAGCAGCTCCCAGGGGCTTTCTGGAAACACCATATATTTT. Translated, this gives CASSSQGLSGNTIYF.